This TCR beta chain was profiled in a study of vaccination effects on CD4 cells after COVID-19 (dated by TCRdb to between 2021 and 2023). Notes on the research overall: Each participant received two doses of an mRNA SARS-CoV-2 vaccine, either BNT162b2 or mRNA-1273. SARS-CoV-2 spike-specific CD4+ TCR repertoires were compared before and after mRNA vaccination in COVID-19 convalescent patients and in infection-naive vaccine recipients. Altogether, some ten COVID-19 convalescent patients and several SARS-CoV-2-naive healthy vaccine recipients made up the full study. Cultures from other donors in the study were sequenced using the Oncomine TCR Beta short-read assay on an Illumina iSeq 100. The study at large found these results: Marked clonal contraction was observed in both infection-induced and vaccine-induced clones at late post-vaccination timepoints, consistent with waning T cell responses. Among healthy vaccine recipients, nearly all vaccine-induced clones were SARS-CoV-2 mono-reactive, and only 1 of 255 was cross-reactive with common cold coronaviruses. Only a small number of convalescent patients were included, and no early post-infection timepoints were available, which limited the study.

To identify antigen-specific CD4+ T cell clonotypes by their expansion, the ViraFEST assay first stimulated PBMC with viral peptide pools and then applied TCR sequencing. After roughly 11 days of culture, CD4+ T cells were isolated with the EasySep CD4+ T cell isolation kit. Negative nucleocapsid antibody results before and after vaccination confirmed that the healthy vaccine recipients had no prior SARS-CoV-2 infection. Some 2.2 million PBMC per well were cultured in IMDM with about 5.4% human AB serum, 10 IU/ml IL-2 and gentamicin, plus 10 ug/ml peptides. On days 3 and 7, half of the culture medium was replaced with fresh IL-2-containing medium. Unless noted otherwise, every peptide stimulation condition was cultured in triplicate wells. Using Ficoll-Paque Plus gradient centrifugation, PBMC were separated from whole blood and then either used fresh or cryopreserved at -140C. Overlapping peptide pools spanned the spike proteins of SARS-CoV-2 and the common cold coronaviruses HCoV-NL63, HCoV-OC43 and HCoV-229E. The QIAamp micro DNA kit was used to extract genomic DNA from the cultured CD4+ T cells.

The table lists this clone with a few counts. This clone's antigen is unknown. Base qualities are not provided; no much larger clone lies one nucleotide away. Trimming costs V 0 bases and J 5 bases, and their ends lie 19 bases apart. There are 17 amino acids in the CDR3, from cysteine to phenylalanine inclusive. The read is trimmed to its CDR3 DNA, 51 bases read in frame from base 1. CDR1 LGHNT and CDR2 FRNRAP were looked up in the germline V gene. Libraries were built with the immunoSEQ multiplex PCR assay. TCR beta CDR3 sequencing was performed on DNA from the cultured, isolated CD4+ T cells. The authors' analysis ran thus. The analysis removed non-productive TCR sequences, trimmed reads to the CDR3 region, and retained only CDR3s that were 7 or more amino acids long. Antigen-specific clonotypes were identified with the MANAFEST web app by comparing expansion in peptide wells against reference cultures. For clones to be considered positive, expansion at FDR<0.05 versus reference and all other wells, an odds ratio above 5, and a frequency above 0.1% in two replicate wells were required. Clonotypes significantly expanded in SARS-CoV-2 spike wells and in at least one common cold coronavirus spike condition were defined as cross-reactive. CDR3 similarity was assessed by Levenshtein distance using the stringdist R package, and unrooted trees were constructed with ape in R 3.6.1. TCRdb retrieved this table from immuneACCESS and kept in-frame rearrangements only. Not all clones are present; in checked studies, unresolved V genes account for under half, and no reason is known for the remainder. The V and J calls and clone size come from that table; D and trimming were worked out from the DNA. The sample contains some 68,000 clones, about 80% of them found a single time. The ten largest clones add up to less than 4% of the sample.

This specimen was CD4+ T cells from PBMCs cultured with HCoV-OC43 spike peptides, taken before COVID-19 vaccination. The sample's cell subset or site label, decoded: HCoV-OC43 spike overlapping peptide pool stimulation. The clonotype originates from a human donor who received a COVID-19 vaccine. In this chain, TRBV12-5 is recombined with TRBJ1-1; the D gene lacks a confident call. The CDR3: CASGLVPDGVVWTEAFF. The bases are TGTGCTAGTGGTTTGGTACCCGATGGGGTGGTGTGGACTGAAGCTTTCTTT.